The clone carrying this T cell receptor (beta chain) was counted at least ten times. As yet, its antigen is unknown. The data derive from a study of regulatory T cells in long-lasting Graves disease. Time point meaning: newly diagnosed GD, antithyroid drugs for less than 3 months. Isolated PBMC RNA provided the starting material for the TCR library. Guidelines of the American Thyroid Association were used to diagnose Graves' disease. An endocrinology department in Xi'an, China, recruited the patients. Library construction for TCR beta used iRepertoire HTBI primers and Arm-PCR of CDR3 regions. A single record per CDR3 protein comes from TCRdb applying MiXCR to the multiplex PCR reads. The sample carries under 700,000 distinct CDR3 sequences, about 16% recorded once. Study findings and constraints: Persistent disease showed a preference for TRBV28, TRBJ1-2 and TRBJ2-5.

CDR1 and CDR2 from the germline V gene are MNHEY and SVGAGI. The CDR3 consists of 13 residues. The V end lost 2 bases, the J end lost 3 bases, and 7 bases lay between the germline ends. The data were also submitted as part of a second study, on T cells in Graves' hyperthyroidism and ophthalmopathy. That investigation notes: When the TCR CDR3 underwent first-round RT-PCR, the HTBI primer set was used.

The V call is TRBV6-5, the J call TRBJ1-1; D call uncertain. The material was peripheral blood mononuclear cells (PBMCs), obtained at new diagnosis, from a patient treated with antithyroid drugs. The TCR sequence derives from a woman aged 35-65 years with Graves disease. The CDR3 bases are TGTGCCAGCAGTTACGCGTCGGACACTGAAGCTTTCTTT. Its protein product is CASSYASDTEAFF.